A single sample gave rise to the 2 T cell receptor beta chains below, sequenced in a study of shared clonotypes between healthy human individuals (TCRdb year 2020). Libraries came from the immunoSEQ multiplex PCR assay. The source is immuneACCESS, and TCRdb retained only in-frame sequences with V and J called. Part of the clones is not carried over; for the studies checked, unresolved V genes explain less than half of this, and the remainder is unexplained. The sample table lists 2.3 million or so clones, approximately 95% of them with a count of one. About 0.39% of the sample goes to the ten largest clones. The material sequenced was naive CD4+ T cells from PBMCs. The cell subset or site label on this specimen signifies: CD45RA+ positively selected. The receptors stem from a young man in good health. Some clones in this sample may be carry-over from other donors' samples.

The chain is built from TRBV4-1 and TRBJ2-3; weak D call: TRBD2 (5 bases). The CDR3 totals 18 residues. CDR1 and CDR2 (germline): MGHRA, YSYEKL. V lost 4 bases and J 6 bases, leaving 26 bases between the germline ends. CDR3 sequence: CASSLGPPALAQSDTQYF. The CDR3 region has the DNA TGCGCCAGCAGCCTCGGCCCGCCGGCGCTAGCACAGTCCGATACGCAGTATTTT.

With regard to this clone: The identical CDR3 is also encoded by other nucleotide sequences in the sample. This rearrangement joins TRBV20-1 to TRBJ2-1; no clear D. Per germline, CDR1 DFQATT and CDR2 SNEGSKA (reference sequence). V was shortened by 3 bases and J by 9 bases, with 6 bases between the two germline ends. The CDR3 is 10 amino acids. CDR3 sequence reads: CSASLREQFF. The CDR3 coding sequence is TGCAGTGCTAGCCTTCGTGAGCAGTTCTTC.